These 25 T cell receptor beta chains share one sample of origin, sequenced in a study of T cells after yellow fever vaccination. In TCRdb, the 5' RACE reads were re-called with MiXCR into one record per CDR3 protein. This sample yields more than 25,000 distinct CDR3 sequences, of which under 5.5% are seen a single time; about 10% belongs to the top ten. The specimen was PBMCs, either bulk or a sorted T-cell subset (CD4+, CD8+, memory, or dextramer-sorted; not recorded which), collected 15 days after the yellow fever booster vaccination. The receptors originated from a man younger than 40 who received the YFV17D yellow fever vaccine.

This clonotype was observed a single time. A clone one base away is much larger, so this may be a read error. The chain is built from TRBV12-3 or TRBV12-4 and TRBJ2-1; the D is unclear. The V end lost 8 bases, the J end lost 7 bases, and 15 bases lay between the germline ends. CDR3 length: 13 amino acids. The CDR3 DNA reads TGTGCCAGCGCCACCTCAAGCACGAATGAGCAGTTCTTC. It yields the protein CASATSSTNEQFF.

This clonotype has at least ten counts. This chain links TRBV12-3 or TRBV12-4 with TRBJ2-1; the D is unclear. V was shortened by 6 bases and J by 7 bases, with 13 bases between the two germline ends. This CDR3 contains 13 residues. The CDR3 loop is CASSLQFGNEQFF. Here the CDR3 DNA reads TGTGCCAGCAGCCTTCAGTTTGGAAATGAGCAGTTCTTC.

This clonotype was counted at least ten times. The gene calls are TRBV7-3 and TRBJ2-1; 7 bases line up with TRBD2. The junction had 7 bases not matched to a gene; V was cut back by 5 bases and J by 9 bases. Germline-derived CDR1 and CDR2 are SGHTA and FQGTGA. This CDR3 is 13 amino acids long. The CDR3 here is CASSQRDGGEQFF. CDR3 bases: TGTGCCAGCAGCCAGCGGGATGGCGGTGAGCAGTTCTTC.

In this sample, this clonotype turned up many times. V gene TRBV20-1 combines with J gene TRBJ2-1; no reliable D call. Germline V CDR1 and CDR2: DFQATT, SNEGSKA (reference sequence). V lost 6 bases and J 10 bases, leaving 7 bases between the germline ends. The CDR3 has 9 residues. The CDR3 nucleotides read TGCAGTGCAAGCGACGAGCAGTTCTTC. Residues: CSASDEQFF.

This clonotype has a count of ten or more. The chain has TRBV12-3 or TRBV12-4 and TRBJ1-1; D ambiguous. The CDR3 extends over 13 amino acids. Trimming took off 3 bases at V and 6 bases at J, with 11 bases between the two ends. CDR3 nucleotides: TGTGCCAGCAGTTTCGGAGGCGGGGCTGAAGCTTTCTTT. Translated, it gives CASSFGGGAEAFF.

This clonotype was counted ten times or more. The CDR3 DNA reads TGTGCCAGCAGTGACTATTACGAGCAGTACTTC. Amino acid sequence: CASSDYYEQYF. This chain joins TRBV6-2 or TRBV6-3 and TRBJ2-7; TRBD2 might be the D (5 bases). This CDR3 is built from 11 residues. The germline V gene encodes CDR1 MNHEY and CDR2 SVGEGT. The ends were cut back, 5 bases at V and 4 bases at J, with 6 bases in the middle.

This clonotype was observed at least ten times. The chain employs TRBV6-5 and TRBJ1-3, with D unresolved. V lost 3 bases and J 1 base, leaving 13 bases between the germline ends. Germline V gene sequence: CDR1 MNHEY, CDR2 SVGAGI. This CDR3 spans 16 amino acids. CDR3 sequence: CASSYSRVNSGNTIYF. DNA of the CDR3: TGTGCCAGCAGTTATAGCAGAGTAAATTCTGGAAACACCATATATTTT.

The genes are TRBV7-2 and TRBJ2-1, with unresolved D. CDR3 length: 14 amino acids. The V end lost 1 base, the J end lost 13 bases, and 17 bases lay between the germline ends. The germline V gene has CDR1 SGHTA and CDR2 FQGNSA. The CDR3 DNA sequence: TGTGCCAGCAGCTTAGACGGAGAAGGAATCCGACAGTTCTTC. It codes for CASSLDGEGIRQFF.

By share, this clonotype ranks as medium-sized. The V call is TRBV2, the J call TRBJ1-1; tentatively, D is TRBD1 (5 bases). CDR3 length: 13 residues. Germline loops: CDR1 SNHLY, CDR2 FYNNEI. Between the trimmed V and J ends, which lost 4 bases and 6 bases, there was a span of 12 bases. DNA of the CDR3: TGTGCCAGCAGTGTTACAGGATACCCTGAAGCTTTCTTT. Translating gives CASSVTGYPEAFF.

This clonotype was seen at least ten times. The gene calls are TRBV20-1 and TRBJ2-1; D could derive from TRBD1 or TRBD2 (5 bases each). V lost 3 bases and J 9 bases, leaving 21 bases between the germline ends. CDR1 and CDR2 from the germline V gene are DFQATT and SNEGSKA (reference sequence). The CDR3 covers 15 residues. CDR3 loop: CSARESRPGRVEQFF. As DNA, the CDR3 is TGCAGTGCTAGGGAGTCCAGGCCGGGGCGGGTTGAGCAGTTCTTC.

This chain connects TRBV7-6 to TRBJ1-4; D ambiguous. Looked up from germline, CDR1 is SGHVS and CDR2 is FNYEAQ. The CDR3 sequence is 14 residues long. V lost 5 bases to trimming and J lost 4 bases, with 11 bases between them. The CDR3, as DNA: TGTGCCAGCAGCCCAACGAGCTATAATGAAAAACTGTTTTTT. As protein: CASSPTSYNEKLFF.

In this sample, this clonotype turned up many times. The genes are TRBV5-1 and TRBJ2-6; tentatively, D is TRBD1 or TRBD2 (5 bases each). Trimming left V 0 bases short and J 0 bases short, with 13 bases between. This CDR3 contains 18 residues. CDR1 and CDR2 from the germline V gene are SGHRS and YFSETQ. CDR3 protein: CASSLAGRINSGANVLTF. The CDR3 DNA reads TGCGCCAGCAGCTTGGCGGGACGGATAAACTCTGGGGCCAACGTCCTGACTTTC.

Concerning this clonotype: A much larger clone is a single base away; this may be a read error. The V and J genes are TRBV29-1 and TRBJ2-2; no definite D call. CDR1 and CDR2 from the germline V gene are SQVTM and ANQGSEA. The CDR3 has 10 residues. V gave up 8 bases and J gave up 2 bases, with 3 bases separating them. CDR3 sequence (DNA): TGCAGCCGAAACACCGGGGAGCTGTTTTTT. It codes for CSRNTGELFF.

This clonotype was recorded only once. One base away lies a much larger clone, so this may be a sequencing read error. This chain links TRBV18 with TRBJ2-7; D gene unclear. Germline V lookup: CDR1 KGHSH, CDR2 LQKENI. The CDR3 consists of 13 residues. CDR3 coding DNA: TGTGCCAGCGCACCACTTAGCAACCACGAGCAGTACTTC. Translation: CASAPLSNHEQYF. The full variable domain, rest sourced from reference TRBV18 and TRBJ2-7, is NAGVMQNPRHLVRRRGQEARLRCSPMKGHSHVYWYRQLPEEGLKFMVYLQKENIIDESGMPKERFSAEFPKEGPSILRIQQVVRGDSAAYFCASAPLSNHEQYFGPGTRLTVT.

This clonotype came up many times. The chain combines TRBV7-2 with TRBJ2-5, with 10 nucleotides matching TRBD1. Germline CDR1 is SGHTA and CDR2 is FQGNSA. After removal of 5 bases from V and 5 bases from J, the junction contained 2 bases not matched to a gene. The CDR3 loop spans 13 amino acids. The CDR3 DNA reads TGTGCCAGCAGCCCGGGACAGGGGGAGACCCAGTACTTC. The encoded protein is CASSPGQGETQYF.

CDR3 DNA sequence: TGTGCCAGCAGCCAGGGGGGAGACAATGAGCAGTTCTTC. Its translation: CASSQGGDNEQFF. The chain joins TRBV3-1 to TRBJ2-1, with D perhaps matching TRBD2 (6 bases). V shed 3 bases and J shed 5 bases, with 8 bases lying between them. Germline CDR1 LGHDT, CDR2 YNNKEL (reference sequence). CDR3 length: 13 residues.

This clonotype was seen only a few times. The rearrangement joins TRBV7-3 to TRBJ2-1; 8 nucleotides align to TRBD2. CDR3 length: 19 amino acids. V lost 11 bases and J lost 15; bases outside the gene matches: 36. Germline lookup yields CDR1 SGHTA and CDR2 FQGTGA. The CDR3 loop is CAFCLWLRAGGTKKRSLFF. The CDR3 nucleotides are TGTGCCTTCTGCTTGTGGTTAAGGGCGGGAGGCACCAAGAAACGGTCCCTGTTCTTC.

This clonotype has ten or more counts. The gene calls are TRBV12-3 or TRBV12-4 and TRBJ1-1; TRBD1 might be the D (5 bases). Trimming took 5 bases from V and 6 from J, leaving 13 bases between them. CDR3 length: 13 amino acids. The CDR3 nucleotides read TGTGCCAGCAGTCCTTCGGGAGGGGCTGAAGCTTTCTTT. Protein: CASSPSGGAEAFF.

This clonotype has more than one count but fewer than ten. The V and J genes are TRBV7-9 and TRBJ1-1; 8 nucleotides agree with TRBD1. Germline V gives CDR1 SEHNR, CDR2 FQNEAQ (reference sequence). CDR3 size: 13 residues. J lost 4 bases, V lost 5 bases, and 3 bases had no gene match. The CDR3 nucleotides read TGTGCCAGCAGCCACACAGGGGGCACTGAAGCTTTCTTT. Its translation: CASSHTGGTEAFF.

Ten or more counts support this clonotype. The genes are TRBV6-1 and TRBJ2-1; no clear D gene. In germline, CDR1 is MNHNS, CDR2 SASEGT. V was clipped by 4 bases and J by 10 bases, with 14 bases between them. The CDR3 length is 13 residues. The CDR3 region has the DNA TGTGCCAGCAGTGCACGGATAGGAGAGGAGCAGTTCTTC. Its protein product is CASSARIGEEQFF.

This clonotype was recorded at least ten times. This chain links TRBV7-2 with TRBJ2-1, with 9 bases lining up with TRBD2. The CDR3 sequence is 15 residues long. J gave up 3 bases and V 4 bases, and 4 bases lay outside the gene matches. Germline CDR1 reads SGHTA; CDR2 reads FQGNSA. In DNA form, the CDR3 reads TGTGCCAGCAGCTCCGCGGGGGGGAACTACAATGAGCAGTTCTTC. It specifies CASSSAGGNYNEQFF.

This clonotype was seen ten or more times. This chain joins TRBV4-3 and TRBJ1-6; no clear D. This CDR3 contains 13 residues. V lost 0 bases and J 6 bases, leaving 3 bases between the germline ends. From germline, CDR1 is LGHNA and CDR2 YSLEER. In DNA, the CDR3 is TGCGCCAGCAGCCAAGACAGTAATTCACCCCTCCACTTT. Amino acids: CASSQDSNSPLHF.

At least ten counts were recorded for this clonotype. V gene TRBV27 combines with J gene TRBJ2-5; TRBD2 might be the D (5 bases). CDR3 size: 15 residues. CDR1 and CDR2 (germline): MNHEY, SMNVEV (reference sequence). V lost 5 bases and J 2 bases, leaving 15 bases between the germline ends. As DNA, the CDR3 is TGTGCCAGCAGTCACGGACTCGTAGGGCAAGAGACCCAGTACTTC. Amino acids: CASSHGLVGQETQYF.

In its sample, this clonotype was seen many times. The rearrangement joins TRBV12-3 or TRBV12-4 to TRBJ2-3; D may be TRBD2 (6 bases). V gave up 5 bases and J gave up 0 bases, with 9 bases separating them. CDR3 size: 14 residues. CDR3 sequence (DNA): TGTGCCAGCAGTCCCGGGACTAGCACAGATACGCAGTATTTT. This sequence encodes CASSPGTSTDTQYF.

The table lists this clonotype with many counts. The V gene is TRBV11-2, the J gene TRBJ2-1; D not certain. This CDR3 comprises 14 residues. From germline, CDR1 is SGHAT and CDR2 FQNNGV. Trimming left V 0 bases short and J 6 bases short, with 9 bases between. CDR3 DNA sequence: TGTGCCAGCAGCTTAGAGCCGGGTATCAATGAGCAGTTCTTC. This codes for CASSLEPGINEQFF.